This T cell receptor beta chain was recovered during a study of cytomegalovirus exposure and HLA in healthy donors. The PCR used 60 Vbeta and 13 Jbeta primers. TCRdb's table, derived via immunoSEQ multiplex PCR, lists solely in-frame clones and lacks some. The sample lists 150,000 to 200,000 clones, roughly 84% seen once, with about 0.24% in the top ten. The V end was cut by 3 bases, the J end by 1 base, with 7 bases between. From germline, CDR1 is LNHDA and CDR2 SQIVND (reference sequence). The CDR3 extends over 14 amino acids. The TCR was taken from a girl under three years old in good health and CMV-seronegative. The sample consisted of PBMCs. The rearrangement links TRBV19 to TRBJ1-3; no definite D call. CDR3 in DNA: TGTGCCAGTAGTATCTTTACATCTGGAAACACCATATATTTT. It yields the protein CASSIFTSGNTIYF.